The rows below give T cell receptor beta chains drawn from one sample of a study of T cell responses to AZD1222 COVID-19 vaccine. Method: immunoSEQ multiplex PCR; TCRdb's copy keeps in-frame clones and lacks some. The profile covers 140,000 or so clones, with 92% appearing a single time and 1.7% taken by the ten largest. The sequenced sample was peripheral blood, obtained on day 0 of AZD1222 vaccination. The receptors originated from an adult in good health. CDR3s include the opening cysteine and the closing phenylalanine or tryptophan. A D gene is named only where the DNA matches it firmly. A clone size is listed for some rows: how often the clone was seen (once, few, many), or a class if it is expanded.

D gene: -
V gene: TRBV6-5
clone size: once
J gene: TRBJ1-3
CDR3 protein: CASSYPTGSGNTIYF
CDR3 DNA: TGTGCCAGCAGTTACCCCACAGGGTCTGGAAACACCATATATTTT

D gene: TRBD2
V gene: TRBV6-6
clone size: -
J gene: TRBJ2-3
CDR3 protein: CASSLRLAGGSTDTQYF
CDR3 DNA: TGTGCCAGCAGTCTTCGACTAGCGGGAGGGAGTACAGATACGCAGTATTTT

D gene: TRBD1
V gene: TRBV18
clone size: -
J gene: TRBJ2-7
CDR3 protein: CASSPGTGNEQYF
CDR3 DNA: TGTGCCAGCTCACCGGGGACAGGGAACGAGCAGTACTTC

D gene: -
V gene: TRBV5-6
clone size: -
J gene: TRBJ1-5
CDR3 protein: CASSLRAYSNQPQHF
CDR3 DNA: TGTGCCAGCAGCTTGAGAGCGTATAGCAATCAGCCCCAGCATTTT

D gene: TRBD1
V gene: TRBV13
clone size: -
J gene: TRBJ1-2
CDR3 protein: CASSLGTEGGYTF
CDR3 DNA: TGTGCCAGCAGCCTTGGGACAGAGGGCGGCTACACCTTC

D gene: -
V gene: TRBV6-1
clone size: -
J gene: TRBJ1-5
CDR3 protein: CASSEKEVQPQHF
CDR3 DNA: TGTGCCAGCAGTGAGAAGGAGGTGCAGCCCCAGCATTTT

D gene: -
V gene: TRBV6-5
clone size: -
J gene: TRBJ2-3
CDR3 protein: CASSYSHGDLDTQYF
CDR3 DNA: TGTGCCAGCAGTTACTCTCACGGGGATCTAGATACGCAGTATTTT

D gene: -
V gene: TRBV4-1
clone size: -
J gene: TRBJ1-4
CDR3 protein: CASSQGRSRRINEKLFF
CDR3 DNA: TGCGCCAGCAGCCAAGGCCGATCGAGACGGATTAATGAAAAACTGTTTTTT

D gene: -
V gene: TRBV7-9
clone size: -
J gene: TRBJ2-7
CDR3 protein: CASSLNMQGMVEQYF
CDR3 DNA: TGTGCCAGCAGCTTAAATATGCAGGGGATGGTCGAGCAGTACTTC

D gene: -
V gene: TRBV2
clone size: -
J gene: TRBJ1-1
CDR3 protein: CASSDQVNTEAFF
CDR3 DNA: TGTGCCAGCAGTGACCAGGTCAACACTGAAGCTTTCTTT

D gene: TRBD1
V gene: TRBV18
clone size: -
J gene: TRBJ2-4
CDR3 protein: CASSPPADRENIQYF
CDR3 DNA: TGTGCCAGCTCACCTCCGGCGGACAGGGAAAACATTCAGTACTTC

D gene: -
V gene: TRBV2
clone size: -
J gene: TRBJ1-5
CDR3 protein: CASSDWADVQPQHF
CDR3 DNA: TGTGCCAGCAGTGATTGGGCGGATGTACAGCCCCAGCATTTT

D gene: TRBD2
V gene: TRBV5-1
clone size: -
J gene: TRBJ2-1
CDR3 protein: CASSLSGSYNEQFF
CDR3 DNA: TGCGCCAGCAGCTTGAGCGGGAGCTACAATGAGCAGTTCTTC

D gene: -
V gene: TRBV19
clone size: -
J gene: TRBJ1-2
CDR3 protein: CASSIPGGYTF
CDR3 DNA: TGTGCCAGTAGTATCCCAGGGGGCTACACCTTC

D gene: TRBD1
V gene: TRBV6-6
clone size: -
J gene: TRBJ1-5
CDR3 protein: CASRRQGEPSNQPQHF
CDR3 DNA: TGTGCCAGCAGAAGACAGGGGGAACCTAGCAATCAGCCCCAGCATTTT

D gene: -
V gene: TRBV19
clone size: -
J gene: TRBJ1-3
CDR3 protein: CASSIGAGTGNTIYF
CDR3 DNA: TGTGCCAGTAGTATAGGGGCAGGCACTGGAAACACCATATATTTT

D gene: TRBD2
V gene: TRBV13
clone size: -
J gene: TRBJ2-6
CDR3 protein: CASSIGLAEASGANVLTF
CDR3 DNA: TGTGCCAGCAGCATCGGACTAGCGGAGGCTTCTGGGGCCAACGTCCTGACTTTC

D gene: TRBD1
V gene: TRBV19
clone size: -
J gene: TRBJ1-2
CDR3 protein: CASSFPGQSYGYTF
CDR3 DNA: TGTGCCAGTAGTTTTCCGGGACAGTCCTATGGCTACACCTTC

D gene: -
V gene: TRBV27
clone size: -
J gene: TRBJ2-1
CDR3 protein: CASSPQGVPYNEQFF
CDR3 DNA: TGTGCCAGCAGTCCCCAAGGGGTCCCCTACAATGAGCAGTTCTTC

D gene: TRBD2
V gene: TRBV6-2/TRBV6-3
clone size: -
J gene: TRBJ2-1
CDR3 protein: CASSHRLAGGPFNEQFF
CDR3 DNA: TGTGCCAGCAGTCATAGACTAGCGGGAGGGCCTTTCAATGAGCAGTTCTTC

D gene: -
V gene: TRBV6-1
clone size: -
J gene: TRBJ2-7
CDR3 protein: CASSEATTGPSSYEQYF
CDR3 DNA: TGTGCCAGCAGTGAAGCTACTACGGGCCCTAGCTCCTACGAGCAGTACTTC

D gene: TRBD1
V gene: TRBV9
clone size: -
J gene: TRBJ1-2
CDR3 protein: CASSVDFSQGAWTF
CDR3 DNA: TGTGCCAGCAGCGTAGATTTCTCACAGGGGGCGTGGACCTTC

D gene: -
V gene: TRBV6-5
clone size: -
J gene: TRBJ1-4
CDR3 protein: CASSPGRRLWEKLFF
CDR3 DNA: TGTGCCAGCAGCCCCGGACGCCGACTCTGGGAAAAACTGTTTTTT

D gene: -
V gene: TRBV7-9
clone size: once
J gene: TRBJ2-3
CDR3 protein: CASSFGHSQYF
CDR3 DNA: TGTGCCAGCAGCTTCGGACACAGTCAGTATTTT

D gene: -
V gene: TRBV12-5
clone size: -
J gene: TRBJ2-1
CDR3 protein: CASGLVLRKDYNEQFF
CDR3 DNA: TGTGCTAGTGGTTTGGTACTGCGGAAGGACTACAATGAGCAGTTCTTC

D gene: TRBD1
V gene: TRBV7-3
clone size: -
J gene: TRBJ2-3
CDR3 protein: CASSLRTGGTDTQYF
CDR3 DNA: TGTGCCAGCAGCTTGCGGACAGGGGGCACAGATACGCAGTATTTT

D gene: -
V gene: TRBV7-9
clone size: -
J gene: TRBJ1-1
CDR3 protein: CASSSRHPTIPEAFF
CDR3 DNA: TGTGCCAGCAGCTCCAGACACCCCACTATCCCTGAAGCTTTCTTT

D gene: TRBD1
V gene: TRBV24-1
clone size: -
J gene: TRBJ2-2
CDR3 protein: CATSKTRDRTNSNTGELFF
CDR3 DNA: TGTGCCACCAGTAAGACCCGGGACAGGACTAATTCGAACACCGGGGAGCTGTTTTTT

D gene: TRBD1
V gene: TRBV6-5
clone size: -
J gene: TRBJ1-2
CDR3 protein: CASRFGGGYYGYTF
CDR3 DNA: TGTGCCAGTAGATTCGGAGGGGGCTACTATGGCTACACCTTC

D gene: -
V gene: TRBV5-4
clone size: -
J gene: TRBJ2-6
CDR3 protein: CASSSGTASRANVLTF
CDR3 DNA: TGTGCCAGCAGCTCTGGGACGGCCTCTAGGGCCAACGTCCTGACTTTC

D gene: -
V gene: TRBV12-3/TRBV12-4
clone size: -
J gene: TRBJ2-5
CDR3 protein: CASSSGETQYF
CDR3 DNA: TGTGCCAGCAGCTCTGGGGAGACCCAGTACTTC

D gene: -
V gene: TRBV28
clone size: -
J gene: TRBJ1-1
CDR3 protein: CASSGGWGTEAFF
CDR3 DNA: TGTGCCAGTTCTGGGGGTTGGGGCACTGAAGCTTTCTTT

D gene: -
V gene: TRBV7-9
clone size: -
J gene: TRBJ1-4
CDR3 protein: CAGRGTNEKLFF
CDR3 DNA: TGTGCGGGTAGGGGCACTAATGAAAAACTGTTTTTT

D gene: TRBD2
V gene: TRBV11-2
clone size: -
J gene: TRBJ2-7
CDR3 protein: CASSLLAGGRAYEQYF
CDR3 DNA: TGTGCCAGCAGCTTATTAGCGGGAGGCCGGGCCTACGAGCAGTACTTC

D gene: TRBD2
V gene: TRBV6-6
clone size: -
J gene: TRBJ2-1
CDR3 protein: CASSPTSGGYYNEQFF
CDR3 DNA: TGTGCCAGCAGTCCGACTAGCGGGGGATACTACAATGAGCAGTTCTTC

D gene: -
V gene: TRBV11-2
clone size: -
J gene: TRBJ2-1
CDR3 protein: CASSKSTGPPWENEQFF
CDR3 DNA: TGTGCCAGCAGTAAATCGACGGGACCCCCTTGGGAGAATGAGCAGTTCTTC

D gene: TRBD1
V gene: TRBV25-1
clone size: once
J gene: TRBJ1-5
CDR3 protein: CASSDGTGFRNQPQHF
CDR3 DNA: TGTGCCAGCAGTGACGGGACAGGATTTCGCAATCAGCCCCAGCATTTT

D gene: -
V gene: TRBV18
clone size: -
J gene: TRBJ2-3
CDR3 protein: CASSPPEVFSPDTQYF
CDR3 DNA: TGTGCCAGCTCACCACCGGAAGTGTTTAGTCCAGATACGCAGTATTTT

D gene: -
V gene: TRBV5-1
clone size: -
J gene: TRBJ2-7
CDR3 protein: CASSSLLGYEQYF
CDR3 DNA: TGCGCCAGCAGCTCCCTGTTAGGCTACGAGCAGTACTTC

D gene: TRBD1
V gene: TRBV28
clone size: -
J gene: TRBJ2-5
CDR3 protein: CASSGDRGETQYF
CDR3 DNA: TGTGCCAGCAGTGGGGACAGGGGCGAGACCCAGTACTTC